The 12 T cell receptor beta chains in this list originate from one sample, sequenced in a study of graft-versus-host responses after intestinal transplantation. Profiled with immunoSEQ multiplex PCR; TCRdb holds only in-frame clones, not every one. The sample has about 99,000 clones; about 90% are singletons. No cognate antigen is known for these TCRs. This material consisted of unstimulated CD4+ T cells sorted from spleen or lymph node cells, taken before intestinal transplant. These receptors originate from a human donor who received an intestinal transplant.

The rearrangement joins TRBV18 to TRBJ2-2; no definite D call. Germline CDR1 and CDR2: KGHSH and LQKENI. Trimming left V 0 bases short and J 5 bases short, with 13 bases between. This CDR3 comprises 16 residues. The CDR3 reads CASSPPRKGGTGELFF. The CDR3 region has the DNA TGTGCCAGCTCACCACCGAGAAAGGGTGGAACCGGGGAGCTGTTTTTT.

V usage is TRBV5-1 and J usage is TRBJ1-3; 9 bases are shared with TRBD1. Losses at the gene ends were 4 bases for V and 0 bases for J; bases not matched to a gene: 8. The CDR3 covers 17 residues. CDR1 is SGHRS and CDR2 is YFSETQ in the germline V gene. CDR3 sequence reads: CASSPGQGLSSGNTIYF. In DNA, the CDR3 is TGCGCCAGCAGCCCGGGACAGGGTCTTAGCTCTGGAAACACCATATATTTT.

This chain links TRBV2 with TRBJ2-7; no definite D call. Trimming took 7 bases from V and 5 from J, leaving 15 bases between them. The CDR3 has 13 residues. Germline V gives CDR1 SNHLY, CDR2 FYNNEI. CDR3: CASKGGYLDEQYF. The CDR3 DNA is TGTGCCAGCAAGGGCGGATACTTAGACGAGCAGTACTTC.

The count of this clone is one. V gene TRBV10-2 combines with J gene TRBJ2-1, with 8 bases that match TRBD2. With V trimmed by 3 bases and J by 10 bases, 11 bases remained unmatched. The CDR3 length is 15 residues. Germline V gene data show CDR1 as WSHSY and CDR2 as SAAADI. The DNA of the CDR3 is TGCGCCAGCAGTGATTCGGGAGGGCCAAGGGAGGAGCAGTTCTTC. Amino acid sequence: CASSDSGGPREEQFF.

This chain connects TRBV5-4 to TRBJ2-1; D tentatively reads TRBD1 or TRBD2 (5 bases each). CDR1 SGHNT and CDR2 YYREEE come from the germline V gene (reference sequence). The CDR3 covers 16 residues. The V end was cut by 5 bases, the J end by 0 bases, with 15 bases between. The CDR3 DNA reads TGTGCCAGCAGGGCCGGGACCCCCATCTCCTACAATGAGCAGTTCTTC. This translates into CASRAGTPISYNEQFF.

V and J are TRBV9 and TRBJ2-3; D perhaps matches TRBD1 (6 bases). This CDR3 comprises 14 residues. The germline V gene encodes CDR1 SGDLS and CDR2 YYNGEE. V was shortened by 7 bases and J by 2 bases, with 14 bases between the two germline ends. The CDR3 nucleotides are TGTGCCAGCTCTACAGGGAGACCCACAGATACGCAGTATTTT. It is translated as CASSTGRPTDTQYF.

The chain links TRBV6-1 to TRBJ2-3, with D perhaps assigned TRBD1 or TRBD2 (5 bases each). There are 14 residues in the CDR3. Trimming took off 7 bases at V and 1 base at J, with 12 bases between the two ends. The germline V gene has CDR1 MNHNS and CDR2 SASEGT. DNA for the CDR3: TGTGCCAGCACCCCGGGACGTCGCACAGATACGCAGTATTTT. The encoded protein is CASTPGRRTDTQYF.

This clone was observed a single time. The CDR3 nucleotides are TGTGCCAGCAGTGACTCCGGTAGGGTAAGGCAAGAGACCCAGTACTTC. Translating it yields CASSDSGRVRQETQYF. The gene calls are TRBV6-4 and TRBJ2-5; D is unresolved. The CDR3 contains 16 residues. CDR1 is MRHNA, CDR2 SNTAGT, per germline. Between the trimmed V and J ends, which lost 0 bases and 2 bases, there was a span of 13 bases.

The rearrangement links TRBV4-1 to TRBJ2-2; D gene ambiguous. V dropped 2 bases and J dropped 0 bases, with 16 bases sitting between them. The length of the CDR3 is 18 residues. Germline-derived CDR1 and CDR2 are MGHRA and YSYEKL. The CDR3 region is CASSQPTTFFANTGELFF. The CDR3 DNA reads TGCGCCAGCAGCCAACCAACGACCTTTTTCGCGAACACCGGGGAGCTGTTTTTT.

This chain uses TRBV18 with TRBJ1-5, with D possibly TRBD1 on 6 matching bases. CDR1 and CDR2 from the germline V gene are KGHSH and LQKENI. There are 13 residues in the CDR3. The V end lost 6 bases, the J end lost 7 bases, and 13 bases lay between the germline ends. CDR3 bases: TGTGCCAGCTCCCAAGGGGGGGTCCAGCCCCAGCATTTT. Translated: CASSQGGVQPQHF.

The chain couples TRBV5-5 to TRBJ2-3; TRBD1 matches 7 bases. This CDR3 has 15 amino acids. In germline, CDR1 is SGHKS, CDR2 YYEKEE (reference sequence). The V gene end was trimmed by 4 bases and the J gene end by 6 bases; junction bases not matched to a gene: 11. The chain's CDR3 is CASSLRTGTTDTQYF. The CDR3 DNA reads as TGTGCCAGCAGCCTGCGGACAGGCACAACGGATACGCAGTATTTT.

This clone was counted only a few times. The CDR3, as DNA: TGTGCCAGCAGTGAAGCCCGACGGGACACTGAAGCTTTCTTT. Its protein is CASSEARRDTEAFF. J is TRBJ1-1 and V is TRBV6-1; unclear D gene. The CDR3 is made up of 14 amino acids. Germline-derived CDR1 and CDR2 are MNHNS and SASEGT. Trimming removed 0 bases from V and 3 bases from J, with 8 bases in between.